Described below is a single T cell receptor (beta chain) sequence and its context. Those who participated ranged in age from roughly 18 to 89 years and resided in roughly 26 US areas. CDR1 and CDR2 (germline): SGHNT, YYREEE (reference sequence). Trimming removed 4 bases from V and 2 bases from J, with 11 bases in between. The CDR3 contains 14 residues. This entry comes from a study of blood T cell repertoires in COVID-19. Libraries were prepared by immunoSEQ multiplex PCR; TCRdb keeps only in-frame clonotypes and omits some of them. Of under 500,000 clones in the sample, about 85% were seen once. Sequenced material: PBMCs or T cells enriched from blood (not recorded which). The sequence was collected from a woman aged 18-30 years with acute COVID-19. The V and J genes are TRBV5-4 and TRBJ2-3; D uncertain. The CDR3 here is CASSLSTVTDTQYF. CDR3 DNA: TGTGCCAGCAGCCTCTCCACAGTCACAGATACGCAGTATTTT.